These 30 T cell receptor beta chains came from one sample sequenced in a study of T cells after yellow fever vaccination. TCRdb recomputed calls from the 5' RACE reads with MiXCR, one row per CDR3 protein. The table records about 320,000 distinct CDR3 sequences, around 4.3% of them present only once. Material: PBMCs, obtained 15 days after the yellow fever booster vaccination. The origin of the receptors is a man younger than 35 who received the YFV17D yellow fever vaccine.

The V and J genes are TRBV27 and TRBJ2-2; D is undetermined. Germline loops: CDR1 MNHEY, CDR2 SMNVEV (reference sequence). This CDR3 is built from 15 residues. V was shortened by 0 bases and J by 2 bases, with 7 bases between the two germline ends. CDR3 in DNA: TGTGCCAGCAGTTTATCCAAGGCAAACACCGGGGAGCTGTTTTTT. This gives the protein CASSLSKANTGELFF.

V usage is TRBV12-3 or TRBV12-4 and J usage is TRBJ1-5; D call uncertain. V lost 2 bases to trimming and J lost 4 bases, with 12 bases between them. This CDR3 is built from 15 residues. The CDR3 DNA is TGTGCCAGCAGTTTAACTACGAAGGGTAATCAGCCCCAGCATTTT. It yields the protein CASSLTTKGNQPQHF.

The chain recombines TRBV4-3 with TRBJ2-5, with D possibly being TRBD1 (7 bases). Trimming took off 4 bases at V and 5 bases at J, with 23 bases between the two ends. CDR1 is LGHNA and CDR2 is YSLEER in the germline V gene. The length of the CDR3 is 17 residues. For the CDR3, the DNA is TGCGCCAGCAGCCTCCGCCCCGGAGGGGGCTCGACCGAGACCCAGTACTTC. This encodes CASSLRPGGGSTETQYF.

The sample holds many counts of this clonotype. The rearrangement links TRBV7-2 to TRBJ2-1; D perhaps matches TRBD1 (6 bases). The CDR3 length is 15 residues. CDR1 is SGHTA, CDR2 FQGNSA, per germline. Between the trimmed V and J ends, which lost 2 bases and 4 bases, there was a span of 12 bases. DNA of the CDR3: TGTGCCAGCAGCTTATCACGGCAGGGGTACAATGAGCAGTTCTTC. It translates to CASSLSRQGYNEQFF.

Written as DNA, the CDR3 is TGTGCCAGCAGCCAAGTCGGGGCAGCAGGTCAAAAACTGTTTTTT. Its translation: CASSQVGAAGQKLFF. V usage is TRBV3-1 and J usage is TRBJ1-4; D possibly corresponds to TRBD1 (5 bases). The V end was cut by 1 base, the J end by 9 bases, with 15 bases between. CDR1 LGHDT and CDR2 YNNKEL come from the germline V gene (reference sequence). The CDR3 extends over 15 amino acids.

This clonotype was picked up many times. The rearrangement uses TRBV5-1 and TRBJ1-1; D ambiguous. Per the germline V gene, CDR1 is SGHRS and CDR2 is YFSETQ. The CDR3 sequence is 13 residues long. V gave up 4 bases and J gave up 7 bases, with 14 bases separating them. The DNA of the CDR3 is TGCGCCAGCAGCCAACCGGGTTTCGATGAAGCTTTCTTT. As protein: CASSQPGFDEAFF.

The chain is built from TRBV29-1 and TRBJ2-3; 7 positions agree with TRBD2. The ends lost 6 bases at V and 1 base at J; junction bases unmatched: 13. CDR3 size: 16 residues. CDR1 is SQVTM and CDR2 is ANQGSEA in the germline V gene. DNA for the CDR3: TGCAGCGTAAACGGAGGAGGGCTAGCGGGCACAGATACGCAGTATTTT. Translating gives CSVNGGGLAGTDTQYF.

This clonotype was observed at least ten times. The chain is built from TRBV7-2 and TRBJ2-1; D unresolved. The V gene's germline CDR1 is SGHTA and CDR2 FQGNSA. Between the trimmed V and J ends, which lost 1 base and 7 bases, there was a span of 14 bases. The CDR3 has 15 residues. CDR3 sequence reads: CASSLGLGFGNEQFF. The CDR3 nucleotides read TGTGCCAGCAGCTTAGGATTAGGGTTCGGAAATGAGCAGTTCTTC.

This clonotype showed up many times. The chain uses TRBV5-1 and TRBJ2-1; 13 nucleotides match TRBD2. The CDR3 is 15 residues long. Per germline, CDR1 SGHRS and CDR2 YFSETQ. The junction had 4 bases not matched to a gene; V was cut back by 4 bases and J by 6 bases. CDR3 in amino acids: CASSGGLAGANEQFF. DNA for the CDR3: TGCGCCAGCAGCGGAGGACTAGCGGGAGCCAATGAGCAGTTCTTC.

This clonotype has at least ten counts. The rearrangement uses TRBV5-1 and TRBJ2-1; maybe TRBD1 (6 bases). This CDR3 is 10 amino acids long. Trimming took 8 bases from V and 7 from J, leaving 7 bases between them. Germline V lookup: CDR1 SGHRS, CDR2 YFSETQ. DNA of the CDR3: TGCGCCAGTACAGGGAATGAGCAGTTCTTC. Amino acids: CASTGNEQFF.

This chain's CDR3 is CASSYDPLGSPLHF. The CDR3 coding sequence is TGTGCCAGCAGCTATGACCCATTGGGTTCACCCCTCCACTTT. The chain is built from TRBV12-3 or TRBV12-4 and TRBJ1-6; no reliable D call. V lost 6 bases to trimming and J lost 9 bases, with 15 bases between them. This CDR3 has 14 amino acids.

This clonotype was detected many times. The chain is built from TRBV7-3 and TRBJ2-3; 7 bases map to TRBD2. Germline V gives CDR1 SGHTA, CDR2 FQGTGA. The CDR3 is made up of 14 amino acids. The junction had 3 bases not matched to a gene; V was cut back by 2 bases and J by 4 bases. CDR3 in DNA: TGTGCCAGCAGCTTACTAGCGGCCCCAGATACGCAGTATTTT. Its protein product is CASSLLAAPDTQYF.

This clonotype turned up a few times. CDR3 DNA: TGTGCCAGCAGTTTTGGCAGGGTGGGAAACACCATATATTTT. Translated: CASSFGRVGNTIYF. This chain uses TRBV12-3 or TRBV12-4 with TRBJ1-3; TRBD1 might be the D (5 bases). Trimming removed 3 bases at V and 4 bases at J, with 10 bases between. The CDR3 length is 14 residues.

This sequence joins TRBV4-1 and TRBJ1-5; D might be TRBD1 (5 bases). Trimming left V 8 bases short and J 6 bases short, with 17 bases between. Germline V CDR1 and CDR2: MGHRA, YSYEKL. The CDR3 consists of 14 residues. The DNA of the CDR3 is TGCGCCAGCGGCCGGGACCCGATCGGTCAGCCCCAGCATTTT. This translates into CASGRDPIGQPQHF.

This clonotype has just a few counts. The chain has TRBV18 and TRBJ1-2; 11 nucleotides match TRBD1. The CDR3 runs 15 residues. Per the germline V gene, CDR1 is KGHSH and CDR2 is LQKENI. With V trimmed by 4 bases and J by 7 bases, 8 bases remained unmatched. This CDR3 is CASSLGTGGVAGYTF. Here the CDR3 DNA reads TGTGCCAGCTCACTAGGGACAGGGGGAGTTGCTGGCTACACCTTC.

The chain uses TRBV5-4 and TRBJ2-6; 10 positions match TRBD1. The CDR3 is 16 residues long. With 4 bases clipped from V and 0 bases from J, the junction kept 1 base outside the gene matches. Looked up from germline, CDR1 is SGHNT and CDR2 is YYREEE (reference sequence). The CDR3 DNA reads TGTGCCAGCAGCCGGACAGGGGGCTCTGGGGCCAACGTCCTGACTTTC. This translates into CASSRTGGSGANVLTF.

This rearrangement joins TRBV11-3 to TRBJ2-1; possible D gene TRBD1, 5 bases. The CDR3 runs 15 residues. Germline V gives CDR1 SGHNT, CDR2 YENEEA. Trimming took off 4 bases at V and 2 bases at J, with 12 bases between the two ends. This CDR3 reads CASSSSPGPYNEQFF. The CDR3 DNA is TGTGCCAGCAGCTCTTCCCCAGGGCCCTACAATGAGCAGTTCTTC.

The chain combines TRBV7-9 with TRBJ1-3; no clear D gene. Deletions cut 3 bases from V and 5 bases from J, with 8 bases between. The CDR3 totals 13 residues. CDR1 is SEHNR and CDR2 is FQNEAQ in the germline V gene (reference sequence). The DNA for the CDR3 is TGTGCCAGCAGCTTTGACCTCCGAAACACCATATATTTT. Its translation: CASSFDLRNTIYF.

This clonotype was recorded at least ten times. The genes are TRBV9 and TRBJ1-6, with D possibly TRBD1 on 5 matching bases. Germline V gene sequence: CDR1 SGDLS, CDR2 YYNGEE. V lost 3 bases and J lost 10, with 17 bases in between. The length of the CDR3 is 15 residues. The CDR3 DNA reads TGTGCCAGCAGCGCTGGGGGGGGTCCGCCATCACCCCTCCACTTT. This translates into CASSAGGGPPSPLHF.

The rearrangement joins TRBV7-9 to TRBJ2-2; a weak D match, TRBD2 (5 bases). There are 13 residues in the CDR3. The germline CDR1 and CDR2 sequences are SEHNR and FQNEAQ (reference sequence). V was clipped by 6 bases and J by 7 bases, with 12 bases between them. The CDR3 sequence: CASRSQLVGELFF. CDR3 bases: TGTGCCAGCAGATCCCAACTAGTCGGGGAGCTGTTTTTT.

This clonotype was observed many times. The rearrangement links TRBV7-2 to TRBJ1-5; no clear D gene. This CDR3 contains 15 residues. V was cut by 3 bases and J by 6 bases, with 15 bases left in between. The germline CDR1 and CDR2 sequences are SGHTA and FQGNSA. The CDR3 DNA is TGTGCCAGCAGCTTTACGGACGGAGCCGGTCAGCCCCAGCATTTT. Translation: CASSFTDGAGQPQHF. Drawing the rest from reference TRBV7-2 and TRBJ1-5, the complete variable domain is GAGVSQSPSNKVTEKGKDVELRCDPISGHTALYWYRQSLGQGLEFLIYFQGNSAPDKSGLPSDRFSAERTGGSVSTLTIQRTQQEDSAVYLCASSFTDGAGQPQHFGDGTRLSIL.

This clonotype was seen a handful of times. The chain is built from TRBV6-5 and TRBJ1-2, with D hard to call. Looked up from germline, CDR1 is MNHEY and CDR2 is SVGAGI. The CDR3 consists of 19 residues. The V gene lost 0 bases and the J gene lost 0 bases, with 20 bases spanning the gap. The CDR3 loop is CASSYSIRPKRDSNYGYTF. CDR3 nucleotides: TGTGCCAGCAGTTACTCGATCCGCCCGAAGAGAGATTCTAACTATGGCTACACCTTC.

The rearrangement joins TRBV5-1 to TRBJ1-2, with D tentatively TRBD1 (5 bases). This CDR3 has 12 residues. Deletions cut 0 bases from V and 14 bases from J, with 14 bases between. Germline CDR1 and CDR2: SGHRS and YFSETQ. The CDR3 DNA sequence: TGCGCCAGCAGCTTGGCCGGGGCAGTTTGGACCTTC. It specifies CASSLAGAVWTF.

This sequence joins TRBV6-6 and TRBJ1-5; D remains ambiguous. This CDR3 region has 15 residues. V was clipped by 1 base and J by 4 bases, with 11 bases between them. From germline, CDR1 is MNHNY and CDR2 SVGAGI (reference sequence). CDR3 bases: TGTGCCAGCAGTTACTACCTTGATACAAATCAGCCCCAGCATTTT. This encodes CASSYYLDTNQPQHF.

This clonotype was detected ten times or more. CDR3 in DNA: TGCGCCAGCAGCTTGAAAAGCGGGGGGGTTGGTGAGCAGTTCTTC. It yields the protein CASSLKSGGVGEQFF. The chain employs TRBV5-1 and TRBJ2-1; 10 positions agree with TRBD2. The germline V gene has CDR1 SGHRS and CDR2 YFSETQ. CDR3 length equals 15 residues. The V and J ends lost 1 base and 9 bases, in that order; junction bases with no gene match: 7.

This clonotype was picked up many times. The chain employs TRBV7-2 and TRBJ1-4; perhaps TRBD1 as D (6 bases). Trimming pared 5 bases from V and 8 bases from J, leaving 18 bases between. Germline V gene lookup returns CDR1 SGHTA and CDR2 FQGNSA. CDR3 length: 15 amino acids. The DNA of the CDR3 is TGTGCCAGCAGCCCTCGGGGGGGCGGGAACGAAAAACTGTTTTTT. The encoded protein is CASSPRGGGNEKLFF.

This clonotype was detected only a few times. The rearrangement uses TRBV7-9 and TRBJ2-2, with D hard to call. CDR1 and CDR2 (germline): SEHNR, FQNEAQ (reference sequence). The CDR3 runs to 15 residues. Trimming took off 5 bases at V and 3 bases at J, with 13 bases between the two ends. The CDR3 spells CASSPLPRDTGELFF. The CDR3 bases are TGTGCCAGCAGCCCCCTACCCCGGGACACCGGGGAGCTGTTTTTT.

Details on this clonotype: A much larger clone lies a single base off, so this may be a read error. The chain recombines TRBV2 with TRBJ1-2, with D unclear. Germline CDR1 is SNHLY and CDR2 is FYNNEI. The CDR3 length is 12 residues. The V end was cut by 8 bases, the J end by 8 bases, with 15 bases between. The CDR3 sequence: CASEVGPTGYTF. CDR3 nucleotides: TGTGCCAGCGAGGTCGGCCCAACCGGCTACACCTTC.

This clonotype has at least ten counts. V and J are TRBV7-2 and TRBJ1-6; D not certain. This CDR3 has 18 residues. From germline, CDR1 is SGHTA and CDR2 FQGNSA. V was shortened by 1 base and J by 0 bases, with 13 bases between the two germline ends. This chain's CDR3 is CASSLGQTRGSYNSPLHF. The CDR3 DNA reads as TGTGCCAGCAGCTTAGGGCAGACCCGAGGCTCCTATAATTCACCCCTCCACTTT.

This clonotype came up a few times. This rearrangement joins TRBV5-1 to TRBJ2-2, with TRBD2 identical over 8 bases. CDR1 and CDR2 (germline): SGHRS, YFSETQ. The CDR3 is made up of 16 amino acids. V dropped 6 bases and J dropped 4; count of bases not matched to a gene: 11. CDR3 sequence (DNA): TGCGCCAGCATTCCGTCGGGGGGGCCGTTCACCGGGGAGCTGTTTTTT. Encoded protein: CASIPSGGPFTGELFF.